A single sample gave rise to the 7 T cell receptor beta chains below, sequenced in a study of tumor and adjacent non-tumor tissue in lung cancer. The library came from three nested PCR rounds adapted from ARM-PCR protocols. TCRdb ran MiXCR on the multiplex PCR reads and lists one entry per CDR3 protein. Here the sample spans under 150,000 distinct CDR3 sequences, approximately 72% being singletons. This sample's RNA came from whole unsorted tissue. The sequenced material came from lung tumor tissue. Receptor source: a man in his sixties with small cell lung cancer.

The CDR3 coding sequence is TGTGCCAGCAGTTTGCAGCGGGTCGGTTCACCCCTCCACTTT. Encoded protein: CASSLQRVGSPLHF. The genes are TRBV25-1 and TRBJ1-6, with unresolved D. Germline V gene lookup returns CDR1 MGHDK and CDR2 SYGVNS. Deletions cut 5 bases from V and 9 bases from J, with 14 bases between. This CDR3 has 14 residues.

Regarding this clonotype: The DNA is left out, because the CDR3 cannot be placed on it with certainty; the CDR3 is given as TCRdb lists it. The chain couples TRBV2 to TRBJ2-2. 15 amino acids form the CDR3, both terminal residues included. From germline, CDR1 is SNHLY and CDR2 FYNNEI. The CDR3 reads CASSGAGRTPGSCFF.

Comments on this clonotype: One junction end disagrees with the germline gene, perhaps due to a read error. V is TRBV11-3 and J is TRBJ2-1; 8 bases match TRBD2. CDR1 and CDR2 from the germline V gene are SGHNT and YENEEA. This CDR3 has 17 residues. CDR3 DNA sequence: TGTGCCAGTAGCTCGGGACTAGGCGGAGGGCCCTACAATGAGCAGTTCTTC. It codes for CASSSGLGGGPYNEQFF.

With regard to this clonotype: The junction and the germline gene differ at one end; a read error may be behind it. The rearrangement uses TRBV20-1 and TRBJ1-2, with unresolved D. The CDR3 runs 12 residues. Germline V gene lookup returns CDR1 DFQATT and CDR2 SNEGSKA (reference sequence). CDR3 residues: CNASKGNYGHTF. CDR3 nucleotide sequence: TGCAATGCTAGTAAGGGTAACTATGGCCACACCTTC.

In regard to this clonotype: Sequence at one end of the junction differs from germline and may be a read error. The chain uses TRBV11-1 and TRBJ2-2; 7 bases line up with TRBD1. CDR1 and CDR2 (germline): SGHAT, FQDESV (reference sequence). The length of the CDR3 is 16 residues. The CDR3 sequence is CASSSPDRVDTRELFF. The CDR3 DNA reads as TGTGCCAGTAGCTCCCCAGACAGGGTAGACACCAGGGAGCTGTTTTTT.

Of note for this clonotype: A read error may account for a junction end that differs from germline. The V call is TRBV11-2, the J call TRBJ2-3; D might be TRBD1 (5 bases). This CDR3 has 15 residues. The V gene's germline CDR1 is SGHAT and CDR2 FQNNGV. CDR3 coding DNA: TGTACCAGCAGCTTATCTTACAGGATCGCAGATACGCAGTATTTT. It specifies CTSSLSYRIADTQYF.

The table lists this clonotype with a few counts. This chain connects TRBV6-5 to TRBJ2-1; D gene unclear. The germline V gene has CDR1 MNHEY and CDR2 SVGAGI. The CDR3 totals 15 residues. Trimming pared 0 bases from V and 2 bases from J, leaving 8 bases between. Here the CDR3 reads CASSYSFSAYNEQFF. In DNA form, the CDR3 reads TGTGCCAGCAGTTACTCTTTCAGCGCCTACAATGAGCAGTTCTTC.